The TCR beta chain described here comes from a study of blood T cell repertoires in COVID-19. Trimming shortened V by 4 bases and J by 11 bases, and 14 bases separated the two germline ends. Germline lookup yields CDR1 SGHRS and CDR2 YFSETQ. This CDR3 contains 12 residues. In the authors' methods: Reference gene primers were amplified, and this amplification served to estimate nucleated cell counts. Clones were sequenced by immunoSEQ multiplex PCR, and TCRdb holds only the in-frame ones, with some missing. Clonal size and the V and J genes are those of that table, whereas D and trimming came from the DNA. The sample carries about 300,000 clones, around 88% recorded once.

This chain joins TRBV5-1 and TRBJ2-3; tentatively, D is TRBD2 (6 bases). Sequenced sample: peripheral blood. The sequence derives from a woman aged 30 to 39 who had recovered from COVID-19. CDR3: CASSGDSVGQYF. CDR3 nucleotide sequence: TGCGCCAGCAGCGGGGACTCCGTCGGGCAGTATTTT.